This T cell receptor beta chain comes out of a study of T cell changes during pregnancy in multiple sclerosis. This CDR3 has 14 residues. The germline V gene encodes CDR1 MDHEN and CDR2 SYDVKM. V was trimmed by 4 bases and J by 12 bases, leaving 19 bases between them. Libraries were prepared by immunoSEQ multiplex PCR; TCRdb keeps only in-frame clonotypes and omits some of them. Altogether tens of thousands of clones are present, roughly 92% being singletons, with the ten largest covering 2% to 2.5%. The specimen was peripheral blood, collected in the third trimester of pregnancy. The chain couples TRBV28 to TRBJ2-1; possible D gene TRBD1, 6 bases. This receptor was taken from a female donor with multiple sclerosis, enrolled in a pregnancy study. CDR3 amino acids: CASSSTGTGDGQFF. The CDR3 bases are TGTGCCAGCAGTTCCACAGGGACCGGGGATGGGCAGTTCTTC.